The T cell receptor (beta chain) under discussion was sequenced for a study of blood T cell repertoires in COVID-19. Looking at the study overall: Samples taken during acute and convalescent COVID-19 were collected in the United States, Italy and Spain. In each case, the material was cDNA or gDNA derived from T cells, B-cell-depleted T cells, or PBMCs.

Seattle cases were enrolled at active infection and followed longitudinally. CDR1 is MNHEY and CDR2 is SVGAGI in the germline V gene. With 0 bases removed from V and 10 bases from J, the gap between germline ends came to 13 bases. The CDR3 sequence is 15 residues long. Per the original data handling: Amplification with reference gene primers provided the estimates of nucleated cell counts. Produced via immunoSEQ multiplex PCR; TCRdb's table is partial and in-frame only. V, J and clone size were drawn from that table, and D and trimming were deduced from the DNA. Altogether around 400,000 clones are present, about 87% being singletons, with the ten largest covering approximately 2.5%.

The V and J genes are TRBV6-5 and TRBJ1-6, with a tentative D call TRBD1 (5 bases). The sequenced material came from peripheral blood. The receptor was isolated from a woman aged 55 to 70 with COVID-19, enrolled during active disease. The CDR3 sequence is CASSYSGREGSPLHF. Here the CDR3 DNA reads TGTGCCAGCAGTTACTCTGGCAGGGAAGGCTCACCCCTCCACTTT.